The 26 T cell receptor beta chains below all came from one sample that was sequenced in a study of spatial heterogeneity in lung cancer. Regarding time point: sample taken at primary tumor resection. Sequencing of whole RNA from tumor, nontumor lung or frozen PBMC involved no sorting. TCRdb re-called the 5' RACE reads with MiXCR, one entry per CDR3 protein. The sample shows some 47,000 distinct CDR3 sequences, roughly 7.6% of them seen only once. The input for sequencing was PBMCs, taken at surgery. Receptor source: a female donor with early-stage non-small cell lung cancer.

This clonotype was seen many times. CDR3 sequence reads: CASSPRQGTTNEKLFF. The CDR3 nucleotides read TGCGCCAGCAGCCCCAGACAAGGGACAACTAATGAAAAACTGTTTTTT. The genes are TRBV4-1 and TRBJ1-4; D call uncertain. Germline CDR1 and CDR2: MGHRA and YSYEKL. CDR3 length: 16 residues. Trimming removed 4 bases from V and 0 bases from J, with 12 bases in between.

This clonotype was seen at least ten times. The chain links TRBV2 to TRBJ2-3; D unresolved. Trimming shortened V by 8 bases and J by 0 bases, and 15 bases separated the two germline ends. The CDR3 sequence is 15 residues long. Germline CDR1 reads SNHLY; CDR2 reads FYNNEI. The DNA for the CDR3 is TGTGCCAGCGGTCTCTCTCTGGTCAGCACAGATACGCAGTATTTT. Its translation is CASGLSLVSTDTQYF. The full variable domain, its missing parts supplied by reference TRBV2 and TRBJ2-3, is EPEVTQTPSHQVTQMGQEVILRCVPISNHLYFYWYRQILGQKVEFLVSFYNNEISEKSEIFDDQFSVERPDGSNFTLKIRSTKLEDSAMYFCASGLSLVSTDTQYFGPGTRLTVL.

The J gene is TRBJ2-3, the V gene TRBV29-1, with TRBD2 as a possible D gene (6 bases). CDR1 is SQVTM, CDR2 ANQGSEA, per germline. The CDR3 runs 14 residues. Trimming pared 4 bases from V and 4 bases from J, leaving 15 bases between. As DNA, the CDR3 is TGCAGCGTTGTGCATCCTAGCGAAGCAGATACGCAGTATTTT. Translation gives CSVVHPSEADTQYF.

In this sample, this clonotype turned up a few times. The chain joins TRBV7-2 to TRBJ2-3; D is uncertain. Germline lookup yields CDR1 SGHTA and CDR2 FQGNSA. V was shortened by 2 bases and J by 2 bases, with 8 bases between the two germline ends. This CDR3 is 14 amino acids long. For the CDR3, the DNA is TGTGCCAGCAGCTTACCATTGGTCACAGATACGCAGTATTTT. It yields the protein CASSLPLVTDTQYF. The full variable domain, with the rest looked up from reference TRBV7-2 and TRBJ2-3, is GAGVSQSPSNKVTEKGKDVELRCDPISGHTALYWYRQSLGQGLEFLIYFQGNSAPDKSGLPSDRFSAERTGGSVSTLTIQRTQQEDSAVYLCASSLPLVTDTQYFGPGTRLTVL.

The rearrangement joins TRBV7-2 to TRBJ2-1; TRBD2 agrees at 7 bases. From germline, CDR1 is SGHTA and CDR2 FQGNSA. The CDR3 has 14 amino acids. Losses at the gene ends were 4 bases for V and 6 bases for J; bases not matched to a gene: 6. CDR3 DNA: TGTGCCAGCAGCTCGACTAGCTATGGCAATGAGCAGTTCTTC. This gives the protein CASSSTSYGNEQFF.

J is TRBJ1-2 and V is TRBV7-9; D is uncertain. Between the trimmed V and J ends, which lost 5 bases and 0 bases, there was a span of 10 bases. The CDR3 totals 14 residues. CDR1 is SEHNR and CDR2 is FQNEAQ in the germline V gene (reference sequence). CDR3 protein: CASSQDGANYGYTF. The CDR3 DNA follows: TGTGCCAGCAGCCAAGACGGGGCTAACTATGGCTACACCTTC.

The chain carries TRBV5-6 and TRBJ2-6; 7 nucleotides agree with TRBD1. This CDR3 has 17 amino acids. CDR1 is SGHDT, CDR2 YYEEEE, per germline. V shed 0 bases, J shed 4 bases, and the junction held 7 bases outside the gene matches. The DNA for the CDR3 is TGTGCCAGCAGCTTGGGGATGACAGGGTCCGGGGCCAACGTCCTGACTTTC. Translation: CASSLGMTGSGANVLTF.

The gene calls are TRBV7-2 and TRBJ2-4; 11 bases are a match to TRBD1. CDR1 SGHTA and CDR2 FQGNSA come from the germline V gene. V was clipped by 5 bases and J by 2 bases; unmatched bases: 5. The CDR3 loop spans 16 amino acids. The CDR3 reads CASSPGTGGSKNIQYF. The CDR3 DNA reads TGTGCCAGCAGCCCCGGGACAGGGGGTTCCAAAAACATTCAGTACTTC.

V and J are TRBV6-5 and TRBJ2-2; 10 positions agree with TRBD1. The junction had 7 bases not matched to a gene; V was cut back by 3 bases and J by 0 bases. This CDR3 region has 18 residues. Per the germline V gene, CDR1 is MNHEY and CDR2 is SVGAGI. CDR3 sequence: CASSYRDRGTANTGELFF. The CDR3 DNA follows: TGTGCCAGCAGTTATAGGGACAGGGGAACCGCGAACACCGGGGAGCTGTTTTTT.

The chain couples TRBV7-2 to TRBJ1-1; 8 bases fit TRBD1. This CDR3 contains 15 residues. Germline V gene data show CDR1 as SGHTA and CDR2 as FQGNSA. V gave up 2 bases and J gave up 1 base; unmatched junction bases: 3. CDR3 sequence reads: CASSLYGTGNTEAFF. In DNA, the CDR3 is TGTGCCAGCAGCTTATACGGGACAGGGAACACTGAAGCTTTCTTT.

This clonotype was observed a few times. The V gene is TRBV6-2 or TRBV6-3, the J gene TRBJ1-1; 7 positions agree with TRBD1. The CDR3 runs to 13 residues. Per germline, CDR1 MNHEY and CDR2 SVGEGT. V dropped 6 bases and J dropped 1; count of bases not matched to a gene: 2. The CDR3 spells CASRGTANTEAFF. In DNA, the CDR3 is TGTGCCAGCAGGGGGACAGCGAACACTGAAGCTTTCTTT.

This clonotype was observed a handful of times. J is TRBJ2-2 and V is TRBV27; the D gene could be TRBD1 or TRBD2 (5 bases each). Germline V gene data show CDR1 as MNHEY and CDR2 as SMNVEV (reference sequence). V shed 7 bases and J shed 6 bases, with 9 bases lying between them. The CDR3 sequence is 12 residues long. CDR3 nucleotides: TGTGCCAGCAAGAGGGGAGCCGGGGAGCTGTTTTTT. This sequence encodes CASKRGAGELFF.

The DNA of the CDR3 is TGTGCCAGCAGTTCGGGACCGAACCAAGAGACCCAGTACTTC. Translated: CASSSGPNQETQYF. The chain links TRBV12-3 or TRBV12-4 to TRBJ2-5; D tentatively reads TRBD1 or TRBD2 (5 bases each). This CDR3 is built from 14 residues. With 4 bases removed from V and 0 bases from J, the gap between germline ends came to 9 bases.

This clonotype was seen a few times. J is TRBJ2-7 and V is TRBV6-5, with D perhaps matching TRBD1 (6 bases). The CDR3 has 13 amino acids. Germline values: CDR1 MNHEY, CDR2 SVGAGI. V lost 3 bases to trimming and J lost 3 bases, with 9 bases between them. DNA of the CDR3: TGTGCCAGCAGTTATACAGGGTTCTACGAGCAGTACTTC. Translating it yields CASSYTGFYEQYF.

Only one count was recorded for this clonotype. The rearrangement joins TRBV12-3 or TRBV12-4 to TRBJ1-3; no reliable D call. Deletions cut 3 bases from V and 2 bases from J, with 11 bases between. The CDR3 is 15 residues long. This CDR3 reads CASSFEATPGNTIYF. CDR3 nucleotide sequence: TGTGCCAGCAGTTTCGAGGCCACCCCTGGAAACACCATATATTTT.

This clonotype was seen many times. This rearrangement joins TRBV12-3 or TRBV12-4 to TRBJ1-2, with TRBD1 as a possible D gene (6 bases). The CDR3 sequence is 14 residues long. V shed 3 bases and J shed 2 bases, with 10 bases lying between them. Here the CDR3 reads CASSFGGQNYGYTF. CDR3 in DNA: TGTGCCAGCAGTTTTGGGGGGCAGAACTATGGCTACACCTTC.

This clonotype was observed many times. The CDR3 reads CASSQEIGLAGKDTQYF. In DNA, the CDR3 is TGTGCCAGCAGCCAAGAAATAGGGCTAGCGGGGAAAGATACGCAGTATTTT. The chain recombines TRBV4-2 with TRBJ2-3, with 9 nucleotides matching TRBD2. Germline CDR1 reads LGHNA; CDR2 reads YNFKEQ. V gave up 0 bases and J gave up 5 bases; unmatched junction bases: 9. The length of the CDR3 is 17 residues.

This clonotype was recorded at least ten times. The chain links TRBV20-1 to TRBJ2-1; 9 bases match TRBD2. The CDR3 is 13 amino acids. Germline V gene lookup returns CDR1 DFQATT and CDR2 SNEGSKA (reference sequence). With 6 bases clipped from V and 7 bases from J, the junction kept 7 bases outside the gene matches. The CDR3 region is CSASASGANEQFF. The CDR3, as DNA: TGCAGTGCCAGTGCTAGCGGGGCAAATGAGCAGTTCTTC.

In this sample, this clonotype turned up many times. The chain is built from TRBV5-1 and TRBJ1-3; 9 bases match TRBD1. Germline V gene lookup returns CDR1 SGHRS and CDR2 YFSETQ. V lost 4 bases and J lost 4; bases outside the gene matches: 9. CDR3 length: 16 residues. CDR3 sequence (DNA): TGCGCCAGCAGCCCGGGACAGGGTCGAAACGGAAACACCATATATTTT. This gives the protein CASSPGQGRNGNTIYF.

The rearrangement links TRBV29-1 to TRBJ1-2, with TRBD1 identical over 12 bases. This CDR3 contains 15 residues. Germline-derived CDR1 and CDR2 are SQVTM and ANQGSEA. Trimming at V came to 0 bases and at J to 7 bases, leaving 6 bases not matched to a gene. The CDR3 nucleotides read TGCAGCGTTGAAGACCCCGGGACAGGGGGCCGTGGCTACACCTTC. Amino acids: CSVEDPGTGGRGYTF.

This clonotype appeared a few times. The chain is built from TRBV24-1 and TRBJ2-3, with a tentative D call TRBD1 (6 bases). The germline CDR1 and CDR2 sequences are KGHDR and SFDVKD. This CDR3 is built from 15 residues. Trimming cost V 4 bases and J 0 bases, with 10 bases left between them. The CDR3 coding sequence is TGTGCCACCAGTGACAACAGGGAGAGCACAGATACGCAGTATTTT. This gives the protein CATSDNRESTDTQYF.

The table lists this clonotype with many counts. This chain links TRBV12-3 or TRBV12-4 with TRBJ2-5; 7 bases match TRBD2. CDR3 length: 14 amino acids. V lost 6 bases to trimming and J lost 5 bases; unmatched junction nucleotides: 9. The chain's CDR3 is CASSPMRGGETQYF. The CDR3, as DNA: TGTGCCAGCAGCCCTATGAGGGGAGGGGAGACCCAGTACTTC.

The sample holds many counts of this clonotype. The V and J genes are TRBV14 and TRBJ2-3; TRBD1 might be the D (6 bases). The germline V gene encodes CDR1 SGHDN and CDR2 FVKESK. The CDR3 is made up of 16 amino acids. The ends were cut back, 0 bases at V and 2 bases at J, with 12 bases in the middle. CDR3 sequence reads: CASSQELTGYTDTQYF. Here the CDR3 DNA reads TGTGCCAGCAGCCAAGAGTTGACAGGATACACAGATACGCAGTATTTT.

This clonotype showed up just a few times. The rearrangement uses TRBV6-1 and TRBJ1-2, with TRBD1 matching 7 bases. V dropped 6 bases and J dropped 0; count of bases not matched to a gene: 13. Germline V gene sequence: CDR1 MNHNS, CDR2 SASEGT. The CDR3 consists of 17 residues. The CDR3 nucleotides are TGTGCCAGCAGCCTCCTCTTTGGGCAGGGGGCTAACTATGGCTACACCTTC. It yields the protein CASSLLFGQGANYGYTF.

This clonotype has ten or more counts. The chain combines TRBV11-3 with TRBJ2-1; D tentatively fits TRBD1 or TRBD2 (5 bases each). Per germline, CDR1 SGHNT and CDR2 YENEEA. CDR3 size: 15 residues. V lost 2 bases and J 6 bases, leaving 14 bases between the germline ends. The CDR3 here is CASSLFTGAGNEQFF. The CDR3 nucleotides read TGTGCCAGCAGCTTATTCACCGGGGCAGGCAATGAGCAGTTCTTC.

The V call is TRBV28, the J call TRBJ1-2; D remains unclear. Deletions cut 5 bases from V and 12 bases from J, with 13 bases between. This CDR3 is built from 11 residues. Germline V CDR1 and CDR2: MDHEN, SYDVKM. CDR3 coding DNA: TGTGCCAGCAGTCCCTCGGTCGGCGACACCTTC. Translation gives CASSPSVGDTF.